Listed below are T cell receptor beta chains from one sample, sequenced in a study of cytomegalovirus exposure and HLA in healthy donors. Sequencing used immunoSEQ multiplex PCR; TCRdb keeps in-frame clones, though not all of them. The table lists 80,000 to 100,000 clones, with 15% in the top ten. The sample was PBMCs. These receptors all stem from a man aged 45-60 years in good health and CMV-seropositive. Both conserved end residues are part of each CDR3. The order of the fields is D gene, V gene, J gene, CDR3 DNA, CDR3 protein. The D gene is left open where the match is weak.

d_call: NA; v_call: TRBV30; j_call: TRBJ2-1; cdr3_nt: TGTGCCTGGAGTGTCCCCCTCCGAGCCTACAATGAGCAGTTCTTC; cdr3_aa: CAWSVPLRAYNEQFF
d_call: NA; v_call: TRBV4-3; j_call: TRBJ2-1; cdr3_nt: TGCGCCAGCAGCCAAGTTGGTTGGGGGGGCGACAATGAGCAGTTCTTC; cdr3_aa: CASSQVGWGGDNEQFF
d_call: NA; v_call: TRBV2; j_call: TRBJ1-1; cdr3_nt: TGTGCCAGCAGTGCGGGCCTGGGGCACACTGAAGCTTTCTTT; cdr3_aa: CASSAGLGHTEAFF
d_call: NA; v_call: TRBV5-1; j_call: TRBJ1-5; cdr3_nt: TGCGCCAGCAGCTTGGGCGGGTTCGGCAATCAGCCCCAGCATTTT; cdr3_aa: CASSLGGFGNQPQHF
d_call: NA; v_call: TRBV7-9; j_call: TRBJ1-2; cdr3_nt: TGTGCCAGCAGCTTACAGGGGATCTATGGCTACACCTTC; cdr3_aa: CASSLQGIYGYTF
d_call: NA; v_call: TRBV30; j_call: TRBJ1-5; cdr3_nt: TGTGCCTGGAGTCCCCAGGATCGCCAGCCCCAGCATTTT; cdr3_aa: CAWSPQDRQPQHF
d_call: NA; v_call: TRBV9; j_call: TRBJ2-1; cdr3_nt: TGTGCCAGCAGCGCCTCGGGAGTACCTAACAATGAGCAGTTCTTC; cdr3_aa: CASSASGVPNNEQFF
d_call: NA; v_call: TRBV6-5; j_call: TRBJ1-2; cdr3_nt: TGTGCCAGCAGTTACTCGTTAAGGGGAGGAGGCTACACCTTC; cdr3_aa: CASSYSLRGGGYTF
d_call: NA; v_call: TRBV4-3; j_call: TRBJ2-3; cdr3_nt: TGCGCCAGCAGCCAAAGGGGCTATAGCACAGATACGCAGTATTTT; cdr3_aa: CASSQRGYSTDTQYF
d_call: NA; v_call: TRBV6-1; j_call: TRBJ2-5; cdr3_nt: TGTGCCAGCAGTGAACCGGGCAGGGGAGAGACCCAGTACTTC; cdr3_aa: CASSEPGRGETQYF
d_call: TRBD1; v_call: TRBV7-9; j_call: TRBJ2-7; cdr3_nt: TGTGCCAGCAGCTTGGGACAGGGGTTCTACGAGCAGTACTTC; cdr3_aa: CASSLGQGFYEQYF
d_call: NA; v_call: TRBV10-3; j_call: TRBJ1-6; cdr3_nt: TGTGCCATCAGGCAGGGTATTCAGTCACCCCTCCACTTT; cdr3_aa: CAIRQGIQSPLHF
d_call: TRBD1; v_call: TRBV5-1; j_call: TRBJ1-2; cdr3_nt: TGCGCCAGCAGCTCCACGACAGGGATCGACTATGGCTACACCTTC; cdr3_aa: CASSSTTGIDYGYTF
d_call: TRBD2; v_call: TRBV5-1; j_call: TRBJ2-1; cdr3_nt: TGCGCCAGCAGCTTGACTAGCGGGAGTGAGAGTGATGAGCAGTTCTTC; cdr3_aa: CASSLTSGSESDEQFF
d_call: NA; v_call: TRBV6-6; j_call: TRBJ2-7; cdr3_nt: TGTGCCAGCAGTTACTCGATGCCAGGGTCCTACGAGCAGTACTTC; cdr3_aa: CASSYSMPGSYEQYF
d_call: NA; v_call: TRBV2; j_call: TRBJ2-1; cdr3_nt: TGTGCCAGCAGCGCCCAGGAGCGGGCAGTTAGGTTCTTC; cdr3_aa: CASSAQERAVRFF
d_call: NA; v_call: TRBV7-2; j_call: TRBJ1-5; cdr3_nt: TGTGCCAGCAGCTTAGGAGACAGGCGGAATCAGCCCCAGCATTTT; cdr3_aa: CASSLGDRRNQPQHF
d_call: TRBD1; v_call: TRBV19; j_call: TRBJ1-4; cdr3_nt: TGTGCCAGTAGTAGGGGGGGACAGGCACCTAATGAAAAACTGTTTTTT; cdr3_aa: CASSRGGQAPNEKLFF
d_call: TRBD1; v_call: TRBV9; j_call: TRBJ1-4; cdr3_nt: TGTGCCAGCAGCGTCACAGGGGGCGTTGAAAAACTGTTTTTT; cdr3_aa: CASSVTGGVEKLFF
d_call: TRBD1; v_call: TRBV7-7; j_call: TRBJ2-5; cdr3_nt: TGTGCTAGCAGCACCGACAGTGACAGGGCCCAGTACTTC; cdr3_aa: CASSTDSDRAQYF
d_call: NA; v_call: TRBV5-4; j_call: TRBJ1-1; cdr3_nt: TGTGCCAGCAGTCCAGGGTGGGACACTGAAGCTTTCTTT; cdr3_aa: CASSPGWDTEAFF
d_call: TRBD2; v_call: TRBV30; j_call: TRBJ2-1; cdr3_nt: TGTGCTCGGGCCACTAGCGGGACAAATGAGCAGTTCTTC; cdr3_aa: CARATSGTNEQFF
d_call: TRBD1; v_call: TRBV29-1; j_call: TRBJ2-2; cdr3_nt: TGCAGCGTGGACAGGGGCTTGAACACCGGGGAGCTGTTTTTT; cdr3_aa: CSVDRGLNTGELFF
d_call: NA; v_call: TRBV4-1; j_call: TRBJ2-1; cdr3_nt: TGCGCCAGCAGACCCCTCGCGGGATTCTACAATGAGCAGTTCTTC; cdr3_aa: CASRPLAGFYNEQFF
d_call: TRBD1; v_call: TRBV5-4; j_call: TRBJ2-5; cdr3_nt: TGTGCCAGCAGCAACAGACAGGGGGCGGGGGAGACCCAGTACTTC; cdr3_aa: CASSNRQGAGETQYF
d_call: TRBD2; v_call: TRBV11-2; j_call: TRBJ2-1; cdr3_nt: TGTGCCAGCAGCCCTCAGCGGGAGTTCGTGTTCTTC; cdr3_aa: CASSPQREFVFF
d_call: NA; v_call: TRBV7-9; j_call: TRBJ1-1; cdr3_nt: TGTGCCAGCAGCCCCCCTGGGGGGACTGAAGCTTTCTTT; cdr3_aa: CASSPPGGTEAFF
d_call: TRBD1; v_call: TRBV30; j_call: TRBJ1-5; cdr3_nt: TGTGCCTGGAGTGGGACAGGGAGCCAGCCCCAGCATTTT; cdr3_aa: CAWSGTGSQPQHF
d_call: NA; v_call: TRBV7-2; j_call: TRBJ1-5; cdr3_nt: TGTGCCAGCAGCCTCGCCTCTGGTGGCAGGGATCAGCCCCAGCATTTT; cdr3_aa: CASSLASGGRDQPQHF
d_call: TRBD1; v_call: TRBV7-9; j_call: TRBJ1-3; cdr3_nt: TGTGCCAGCAGCCCTAGACAGGGAGCTACAGGAAACACCATATATTTT; cdr3_aa: CASSPRQGATGNTIYF
d_call: NA; v_call: TRBV6-5; j_call: TRBJ2-1; cdr3_nt: TGTGCCAGCAGTTACCCGCAGGGAAAGCAGTTCTTC; cdr3_aa: CASSYPQGKQFF
d_call: TRBD1; v_call: TRBV7-6; j_call: TRBJ2-6; cdr3_nt: TGTGCCAGCAGCTTAGGACAGGGTTCCGGGGCCAACGTCCTGACTTTC; cdr3_aa: CASSLGQGSGANVLTF
d_call: TRBD1; v_call: TRBV29-1; j_call: TRBJ2-1; cdr3_nt: TGCAGCGTTGCCAGGGGGAGCGATGAGCAGTTCTTC; cdr3_aa: CSVARGSDEQFF
d_call: TRBD1; v_call: TRBV4-2; j_call: TRBJ1-2; cdr3_nt: TGTGCCAGCAGCCAGGGACAGGGCTTCTACACCTTC; cdr3_aa: CASSQGQGFYTF
d_call: NA; v_call: TRBV9; j_call: TRBJ2-6; cdr3_nt: TGTGCCAGCAGCGTAGAGGGGGGGGCCAACGTCCTGACTTTC; cdr3_aa: CASSVEGGANVLTF
d_call: NA; v_call: TRBV7-9; j_call: TRBJ1-2; cdr3_nt: TGTGCCAGCAGCTTAGGAGACTATGGCTACACCTTC; cdr3_aa: CASSLGDYGYTF
d_call: NA; v_call: TRBV30; j_call: TRBJ1-2; cdr3_nt: TGTGCCTGGAGTGTCCGGATAAGAGGGGGCTACACCTTC; cdr3_aa: CAWSVRIRGGYTF
d_call: TRBD1; v_call: TRBV6-5; j_call: TRBJ1-3; cdr3_nt: TGTGCCAGCAGTCAGACAGGGGAGAGTGGAAACACCATATATTTT; cdr3_aa: CASSQTGESGNTIYF
d_call: NA; v_call: TRBV20-1; j_call: TRBJ2-1; cdr3_nt: TGCAGCGGCCTGGGGGGCCGGACTAGGTTCTTC; cdr3_aa: CSGLGGRTRFF
d_call: NA; v_call: TRBV30; j_call: TRBJ2-7; cdr3_nt: TGTGCCTGGAGCCAGGCAAACAACTACGAGCAGTACTTC; cdr3_aa: CAWSQANNYEQYF
d_call: NA; v_call: TRBV9; j_call: TRBJ2-1; cdr3_nt: TGTGCCAGCAGCGTCCACCCCCGAGATGAGCAGTTCTTC; cdr3_aa: CASSVHPRDEQFF
d_call: NA; v_call: TRBV6-5; j_call: TRBJ2-1; cdr3_nt: TGTGCCAGCAGTTACTCGAAAGCCCCTGTTGGTGAGCAGTTCTTC; cdr3_aa: CASSYSKAPVGEQFF
d_call: TRBD1; v_call: TRBV18; j_call: TRBJ2-1; cdr3_nt: TGTGCCAGCTCACCGGTCGACAGGGGTGAGCAGTTCTTC; cdr3_aa: CASSPVDRGEQFF
d_call: TRBD1; v_call: TRBV4-2; j_call: TRBJ2-2; cdr3_nt: TGTGCCAGCAGCCGGGAGACAGGGGGCAGTGCCGGGGAGCTGTTTTTT; cdr3_aa: CASSRETGGSAGELFF
d_call: NA; v_call: TRBV28; j_call: TRBJ1-1; cdr3_nt: TGTGCCAGCAGTTTATGGGGGGGGGAGGGCCTTGAAGCTTTCTTT; cdr3_aa: CASSLWGGEGLEAFF
d_call: NA; v_call: TRBV30; j_call: TRBJ2-2; cdr3_nt: TGTGCCTGGAGTGGGGGGGCCGGGGAGCTGTTTTTT; cdr3_aa: CAWSGGAGELFF
d_call: NA; v_call: TRBV5-4; j_call: TRBJ1-3; cdr3_nt: TGTGCCAGCAGCTTGCCAGGGGCTGGCGGAAACACCATATATTTT; cdr3_aa: CASSLPGAGGNTIYF
d_call: NA; v_call: TRBV5-6; j_call: TRBJ1-2; cdr3_nt: TGTGCCAGCAGTATCCCGGGGGTAACTGGCTACACCTTC; cdr3_aa: CASSIPGVTGYTF
d_call: NA; v_call: TRBV7-9; j_call: TRBJ2-1; cdr3_nt: TGTGCCAGCAGCCCGACTCCCAATGAGCAGTTCTTC; cdr3_aa: CASSPTPNEQFF
d_call: TRBD2; v_call: TRBV19; j_call: TRBJ2-1; cdr3_nt: TGTGCCAGTAGTATAAGCGGGAGCTCCTACAATGAGCAGTTCTTC; cdr3_aa: CASSISGSSYNEQFF
d_call: TRBD2; v_call: TRBV19; j_call: TRBJ2-1; cdr3_nt: TGTGCCAGTAGTATCGAATTAGCGGGAGTCTTCTCTACGGCCAATGAGCAGTTCTTC; cdr3_aa: CASSIELAGVFSTANEQFF
d_call: TRBD1; v_call: TRBV6-6; j_call: TRBJ1-4; cdr3_nt: TGTGCCAGCAGTTACACCGGGACAGCGTATGAAAAACTGTTTTTT; cdr3_aa: CASSYTGTAYEKLFF
d_call: NA; v_call: TRBV7-9; j_call: TRBJ1-1; cdr3_nt: TGTGCCAGCAGCTTACGGACCGGGGGAAACACTGAAGCTTTCTTT; cdr3_aa: CASSLRTGGNTEAFF
d_call: NA; v_call: TRBV9; j_call: TRBJ2-1; cdr3_nt: TGTGCCAGCAGCGTGGGGCAGGGAAGGCACCCCTACAATGAGCAGTTCTTC; cdr3_aa: CASSVGQGRHPYNEQFF
d_call: NA; v_call: TRBV5-1; j_call: TRBJ2-7; cdr3_nt: TGCGCCAGCAGCTACGACTACGTCTACGAGCAGTACTTC; cdr3_aa: CASSYDYVYEQYF